This TCR beta chain was profiled in a study of T cell therapy after organ transplantation. To note about this clone: Its specificity is unknown.

CDR1 is SGHAT and CDR2 is FQNNGV in the germline V gene. This CDR3 contains 15 residues. V lost 5 bases, J lost 4 bases, and 8 bases stayed unmatched. Clones were sequenced by immunoSEQ multiplex PCR, and TCRdb holds only the in-frame ones, with some missing. Seen here are about 20,000 clones, roughly 89% observed once, and the top ten hold 36%. Sample time point: 20-29 weeks after completion of therapy. The V gene is TRBV11-2, the J gene TRBJ2-1, with 7 bases aligning to TRBD1. Sequences were derived from CD8+ T cells from blood, sampled after autologous CMV-specific T cell therapy. The sequence came from a human patient who had received a solid organ transplant and had CMV disease. Among the T cells, some may be from the graft donor. The CDR3 spells CASSHQGVYYNEQFF. CDR3 DNA sequence: TGTGCCAGCAGCCACCAGGGGGTCTATTACAATGAGCAGTTCTTC.